This section outlines one TCR beta chain sequence together with its context. Its specificity is unknown. Every bit of the isolated RNA underwent reverse transcription, so sequencing read expressed TCRB transcripts. The data were produced by immunoSEQ multiplex PCR, yet TCRdb's version contains in-frame clones alone and is incomplete. The sample lists a few hundred thousand clones; around 10% were seen once. Unmatched junction bases numbered 9, after V lost 4 bases and J lost 8 bases. The CDR3 length is 15 residues. From germline, CDR1 is KGHSH and CDR2 LQKENI. The sample comes from a study of beta chain features in type 1 diabetes. Findings and limits, study-wide: The naive, central memory and Treg TCRB repertoires of patients appeared to be more similar to one another than those of healthy donors. Type 1 diabetes patients had TCRB CDR3s that were shorter (moderately but significantly so) in all four CD4+ subsets. Patients and controls would share equally any PCR tilt toward shorter templates.

The sample consisted of naive CD4+ T cells from blood. V usage is TRBV18 and J usage is TRBJ2-4; 9 bases agree with TRBD1. This clonotype was sampled from a woman aged 25 to 39 in good health. The CDR3 here is CASSLAGTGSDIQYF. The CDR3 DNA sequence: TGTGCCAGCTCACTGGCCGGGACAGGGAGCGACATTCAGTACTTC.